This entry describes one T cell receptor (beta chain). The data stem from a study of blood T cell repertoires in COVID-19. Looking at the study overall: Researchers got acute and convalescent COVID-19 samples from the United States, Italy and Spain. PBMCs, B-cell-depleted T cells, or T cells provided the cDNA or gDNA that made up the material.

The CDR3 totals 16 residues. V was clipped by 5 bases and J by 8 bases; unmatched bases: 11. The germline CDR1 and CDR2 sequences are SGHRS and YFSETQ. How the authors handled the data: Researchers report that nucleated cell counts were estimated from reference gene primer amplification. The protocol was immunoSEQ multiplex PCR, while the TCRdb copy is restricted to in-frame clones and leaves out a portion. V and J calls and clone size are as listed in that table; D and trimming were resolved from the DNA. The sample has around 100,000 clones, about 85% seen once; the top ten hold approximately 3%. The chain carries TRBV5-1 and TRBJ2-1, with 12 positions matching TRBD2. The clonotype originates from a man in his fifties in a cohort sampled during active COVID-19. Sequenced: peripheral blood. The CDR3 DNA reads TGCGCCAGCAGTTTAACAAAAACTAGCGGGGGGCATGAGCAGTTCTTC. Amino acids: CASSLTKTSGGHEQFF.